A single sample gave rise to the 3 T cell receptor beta chains below, sequenced in a study of blood T cells in healthy people across ages. Sample-barcoded 5' priming and a J-beta primer mix drove a second PCR of about 7 to 11 cycles. TCRdb fed the 5' RACE reads into MiXCR, producing one record per CDR3 protein. Found here are hundreds of thousands of distinct CDR3 sequences, more than 40% of them singletons; the top ten hold approximately 20%. Sequenced sample: blood. Receptor source: a man aged 55 to 70 in good health.

The V and J genes are TRBV20-1 and TRBJ1-1; possibly TRBD1 for D (6 bases). Germline V gene data show CDR1 as DFQATT and CDR2 as SNEGSKA (reference sequence). Trimming took 3 bases from V and 0 from J, leaving 17 bases between them. The CDR3 loop spans 16 amino acids. This CDR3 is CSASAAGAKMNTEAFF. The CDR3 DNA sequence: TGCAGTGCTAGTGCTGCAGGGGCGAAAATGAACACTGAAGCTTTCTTT.

This rearrangement joins TRBV10-3 to TRBJ2-3; D remains ambiguous. The V and J ends lost 2 bases and 2 bases respectively, with 14 bases between them. The CDR3 runs to 16 residues. Germline CDR1 and CDR2: ENHRY and SYGVKD. Here the CDR3 DNA reads TGTGCCATCAGTGAGAAGGCGCAACTCCTCACAGATACGCAGTATTTT. Its protein product is CAISEKAQLLTDTQYF.

This clonotype was detected a few times. The V gene is TRBV29-1, the J gene TRBJ2-7; D perhaps matches TRBD1 (6 bases). There are 15 residues in the CDR3. V dropped 1 base and J dropped 0 bases, with 13 bases sitting between them. Per germline, CDR1 SQVTM and CDR2 ANQGSEA. Here the CDR3 DNA reads TGCAGCGTTGAAGTTAGACAGGTTTACTCCTACGAGCAGTACTTC. Protein sequence: CSVEVRQVYSYEQYF.